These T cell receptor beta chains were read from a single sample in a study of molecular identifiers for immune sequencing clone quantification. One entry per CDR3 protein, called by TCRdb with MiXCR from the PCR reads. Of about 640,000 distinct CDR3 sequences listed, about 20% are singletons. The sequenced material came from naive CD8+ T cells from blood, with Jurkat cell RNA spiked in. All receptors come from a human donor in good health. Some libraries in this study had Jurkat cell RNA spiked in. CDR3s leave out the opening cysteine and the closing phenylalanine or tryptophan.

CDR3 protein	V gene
ASSLRRQIDEQY	TRBV7-6
ASGGGHYEQY	TRBV7-9
ASSQDRTNTGELF	TRBV4-3
ASSGGSSYNSPLH	TRBV25-1
ASALMGGNKYERY	TRBV12-5
ASSYTRYGILETQY	TRBV6-5
ASSPYPRVQGTDGNTIY	TRBV7-6
ASSHGLGADTEAF	TRBV4-1
ASSQDETAYGYT	TRBV4-1
ASSFYRGGYNEQF	TRBV28
ASSHDPTGELF	TRBV11-3
ATAGVYEQC	TRBV19
ASSPPGQGVDEQY	TRBV18
ASSQAWSNTEAF	TRBV4-3
ASSADRGYYEQY	TRBV3-1
ASHFFPFWADTQY	TRBV12-2
AWSSQPNTEAF	TRBV30
ASNRDSSSTDTQY	TRBV12-3/TRBV12-4
ASTEGQEISYEQY	TRBV12-3/TRBV12-4
ASSADSSTANTEAF	TRBV19
ASSKTSSADTQY	TRBV12-3/TRBV12-4
ASSPDFGTGQETQY	TRBV12-3/TRBV12-4
SVEWRGGRLSTYNEQF	TRBV29-1
ASRSYQETQY	TRBV2
ASSLKVEGDTQY	TRBV3-1
SAAYHRVSNQPQH	TRBV20-1
SAGDNRGEINEQF	TRBV20-1
ATSRDRGHGNAIY	TRBV15
ASSPLGLSGELF	TRBV12-3/TRBV12-4
ASSHLGDTEAF	TRBV14
ATSPSPRGKNTEAF	TRBV15
ASRLRGRGTDTQY	TRBV12-3/TRBV12-4
ASTSLRDAESTDTQY	TRBV11-2
ASSLGPGLGAGNEQY	TRBV7-3
ASSSTGTDYEQY	TRBV28
ASSPMGGQTYEQY	TRBV7-2
ASSFGAATDTQY	TRBV28
ASSFVGGTGVDTQY	TRBV28
ASTQGGYGANVLT	TRBV27
ASSIIGELYGYT	TRBV12-3/TRBV12-4
ATGDLTDTQY	TRBV24-1